This TCR beta chain was documented in a study of blood T cell repertoires in COVID-19. Study information: The United States, Italy and Spain supplied acute and convalescent COVID-19 samples. Sources were T cells, B-cell-depleted T cells, or PBMCs; the material itself was cDNA or gDNA.

This CDR3 spans 15 amino acids. Germline CDR1 is SGHAT and CDR2 is FQNNGV. The trim removed 2 bases at V and 6 bases at J, leaving 6 bases unmatched. This clone was detected a few times. In the original workflow: Scientists estimated how many nucleated cells there were by amplifying reference gene primers. TCRdb's copy holds only in-frame clones and misses some; the assay was immunoSEQ multiplex PCR. V and J calls and clone size are as listed in that table; D and trimming were resolved from the DNA. The data show 110,000 to 150,000 clones, 75% to 90% seen once. The chain joins TRBV11-2 to TRBJ2-1; 8 bases line up with TRBD2. The TCR comes from a man between 65 and 85 years old who had recovered from COVID-19. The sequencing sample was made of peripheral blood. For the CDR3, the DNA is TGTGCCAGCAGCTTATCGAGCGGGAGAATCAATGAGCAGTTCTTC. Translated: CASSLSSGRINEQFF.